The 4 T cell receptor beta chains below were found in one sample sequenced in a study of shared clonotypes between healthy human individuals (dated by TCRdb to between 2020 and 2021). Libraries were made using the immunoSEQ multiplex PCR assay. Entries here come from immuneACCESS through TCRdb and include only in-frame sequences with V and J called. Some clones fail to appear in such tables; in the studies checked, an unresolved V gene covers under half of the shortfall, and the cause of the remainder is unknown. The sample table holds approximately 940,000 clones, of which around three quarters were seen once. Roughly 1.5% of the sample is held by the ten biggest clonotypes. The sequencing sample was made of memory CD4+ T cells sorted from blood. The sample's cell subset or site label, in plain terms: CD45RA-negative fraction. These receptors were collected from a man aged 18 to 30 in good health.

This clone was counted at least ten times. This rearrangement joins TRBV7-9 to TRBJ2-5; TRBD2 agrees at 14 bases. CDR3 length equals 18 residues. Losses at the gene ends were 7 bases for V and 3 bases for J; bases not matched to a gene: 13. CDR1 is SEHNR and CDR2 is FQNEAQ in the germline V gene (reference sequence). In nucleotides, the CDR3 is TGTGCCAGCAACCAACGGGGGGCGGGACTAGCGGGAGAAGAGACCCAGTACTTC. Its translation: CASNQRGAGLAGEETQYF.

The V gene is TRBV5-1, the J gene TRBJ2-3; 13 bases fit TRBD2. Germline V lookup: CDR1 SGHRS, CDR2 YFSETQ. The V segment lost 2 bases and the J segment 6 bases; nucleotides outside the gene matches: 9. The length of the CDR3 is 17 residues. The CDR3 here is CASSLGITSGGADTQYF. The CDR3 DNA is TGCGCCAGCAGCTTAGGGATCACTAGCGGGGGGGCTGATACGCAGTATTTT.

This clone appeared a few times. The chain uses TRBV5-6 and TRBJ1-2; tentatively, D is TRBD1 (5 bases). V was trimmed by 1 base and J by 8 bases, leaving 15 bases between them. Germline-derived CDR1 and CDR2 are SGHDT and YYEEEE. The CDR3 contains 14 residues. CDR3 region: CASSLSGTLGGYTF. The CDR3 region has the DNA TGTGCCAGCAGCTTGTCTGGGACCCTGGGCGGCTACACCTTC.

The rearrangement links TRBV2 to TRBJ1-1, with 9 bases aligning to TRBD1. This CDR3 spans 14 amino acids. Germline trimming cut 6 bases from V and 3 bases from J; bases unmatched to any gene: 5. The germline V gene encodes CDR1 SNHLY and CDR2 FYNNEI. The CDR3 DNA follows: TGTGCCAGCAGCCCGGGACAGGGATACACTGAAGCTTTCTTT. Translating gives CASSPGQGYTEAFF.